Shown below are 23 T cell receptor beta chains from a single sample sequenced in a study of OX40 agonist ivuxolimab in advanced cancers. The method was immunoSEQ multiplex PCR; TCRdb's version includes in-frame clones alone and lacks a portion of them. The table has approximately 66,000 clones, 65% to 90% seen once. The sample consisted of CD4+ or CD8+ T cells sorted from blood, taken in a trial of the OX40 agonist ivuxolimab. These receptors were collected from an adult with an advanced solid tumor such as melanoma, head and neck, liver or kidney cancer.

This chain connects TRBV5-1 to TRBJ2-1; D unresolved. Germline CDR1 reads SGHRS; CDR2 reads YFSETQ. V lost 6 bases and J lost 5, with 15 bases in between. CDR3 length equals 14 residues. CDR3 coding DNA: TGCGCCAGCATCCCACTACCTCGGGACAATGAGCAGTTCTTC. Translation gives CASIPLPRDNEQFF.

The genes are TRBV7-3 and TRBJ2-5; 12 nucleotides line up with TRBD1. The V and J ends lost 1 base and 3 bases, in that order; junction bases with no gene match: 3. The length of the CDR3 is 16 residues. Germline assignment: CDR1 SGHTA and CDR2 FQGTGA. CDR3 residues: CASSLRDRGPEETQYF. The CDR3 DNA is TGTGCCAGCAGCTTAAGGGACAGGGGGCCAGAAGAGACCCAGTACTTC.

The rearrangement links TRBV27 to TRBJ2-5, with 7 bases fitting TRBD1. The germline V gene encodes CDR1 MNHEY and CDR2 SMNVEV (reference sequence). Unmatched junction bases numbered 10, after V lost 5 bases and J lost 1 base. The CDR3 runs 16 residues. This chain's CDR3 is CASSPSTWDSQETQYF. The CDR3 DNA reads TGTGCCAGCAGTCCCTCAACCTGGGACAGCCAAGAGACCCAGTACTTC.

The chain carries TRBV27 and TRBJ1-4; 8 bases line up with TRBD1. CDR1 is MNHEY and CDR2 is SMNVEV in the germline V gene (reference sequence). The CDR3 sequence is 16 residues long. Germline trimming cut 4 bases from V and 8 bases from J; bases unmatched to any gene: 12. The CDR3 protein is CASSSARQGIREKLFF. As DNA, the CDR3 is TGTGCCAGCAGTTCCGCCCGACAGGGGATAAGGGAAAAACTGTTTTTT. Based on the CDR3 plus reference TRBV27 and TRBJ1-4, the full variable domain is EAQVTQNPRYLITVTGKKLTVTCSQNMNHEYMSWYRQDPGLGLRQIYYSMNVEVTDKGDVPEGYKVSRKEKRNFPLILESPSPNQTSLYFCASSSARQGIREKLFFGSGTQLSVL.

V and J are TRBV5-1 and TRBJ2-3; 10 bases map to TRBD2. CDR3 size: 18 residues. V was clipped by 0 bases and J by 1 base; unmatched bases: 8. From germline, CDR1 is SGHRS and CDR2 YFSETQ. CDR3 DNA: TGCGCCAGCAGCTTGGCCAGGGGAGCGGGGGGGCGCACAGATACGCAGTATTTT. Its translation is CASSLARGAGGRTDTQYF.

The count of this clone is one. The chain carries TRBV9 and TRBJ1-2; tentatively, D is TRBD1 (6 bases). The length of the CDR3 is 15 residues. Germline V gives CDR1 SGDLS, CDR2 YYNGEE. V lost 0 bases, J lost 2 bases, and 11 bases lay in between. The CDR3 spells CASSVGDRMNYGYTF. CDR3 nucleotide sequence: TGTGCCAGCAGCGTAGGAGACAGGATGAACTATGGCTACACCTTC.

J is TRBJ1-3 and V is TRBV6-5; tentatively, D is TRBD1 (6 bases). This CDR3 has 15 residues. V was cut by 6 bases and J by 4 bases, with 16 bases left in between. The germline V gene encodes CDR1 MNHEY and CDR2 SVGAGI. CDR3 bases: TGTGCCAGCAGGGAACAGGGTTTTTCAGGAAACACCATATATTTT. It is translated as CASREQGFSGNTIYF.

V usage is TRBV11-3 and J usage is TRBJ2-7; D is undetermined. The CDR3 extends over 13 amino acids. V lost 0 bases to trimming and J lost 4 bases, with 7 bases between them. Germline loops: CDR1 SGHNT, CDR2 YENEEA. The CDR3 sequence is CASSLEASYEQYF. The CDR3 nucleotides are TGTGCCAGCAGCTTAGAGGCATCATACGAGCAGTACTTC.

V and J are TRBV6-1 and TRBJ1-2; D remains unclear. Trimming took 1 base from V and 2 from J, leaving 8 bases between them. Germline V CDR1 and CDR2: MNHNS, SASEGT. The CDR3 is 14 amino acids. CDR3 bases: TGTGCCAGCAGTGAAGAGGGTAAAAACTATGGCTACACCTTC. This encodes CASSEEGKNYGYTF.

This chain joins TRBV7-8 and TRBJ1-5; no definite D call. CDR1 SGHVS and CDR2 FQNEAQ come from the germline V gene. V lost 1 base and J lost 5, with 6 bases in between. This CDR3 contains 13 residues. CDR3 sequence (DNA): TGTGCCAGCAGCTTAGGGGCCGATCAGCCCCAGCATTTT. Translating gives CASSLGADQPQHF.

The table lists this clone with a few counts. The chain couples TRBV9 to TRBJ1-6; TRBD1 matches at 7 bases. The trim removed 0 bases at V and 9 bases at J, leaving 6 bases unmatched. There are 15 residues in the CDR3. Germline V gene sequence: CDR1 SGDLS, CDR2 YYNGEE. In DNA, the CDR3 is TGTGCCAGCAGCGTAGAGGGGGCAGGAGGTTCACCCCTCCACTTT. It codes for CASSVEGAGGSPLHF.

This chain joins TRBV14 and TRBJ2-3, with D unclear. Trimming removed 3 bases from V and 4 bases from J, with 8 bases in between. The CDR3 is 13 amino acids. Per germline, CDR1 SGHDN and CDR2 FVKESK. The CDR3 nucleotides are TGTGCCAGCAGCCACGTCCCTGCAGATACGCAGTATTTT. Its translation: CASSHVPADTQYF.

V and J are TRBV27 and TRBJ1-1; D uncertain. Germline CDR1 and CDR2: MNHEY and SMNVEV (reference sequence). The CDR3 sequence is 14 residues long. V dropped 5 bases and J dropped 6 bases, with 16 bases sitting between them. CDR3 protein: CASSPLADPSEAFF. CDR3 DNA sequence: TGTGCCAGCAGTCCTCTCGCCGATCCGTCTGAAGCTTTCTTT.

The V call is TRBV9, the J call TRBJ2-5, with TRBD2 matching over 13 bases. The CDR3 is made up of 16 amino acids. V gave up 2 bases and J gave up 4 bases; unmatched junction bases: 5. In germline, CDR1 is SGDLS, CDR2 YYNGEE. The CDR3: CASSVQGLAGTETQYF. For the CDR3, the DNA is TGTGCCAGCAGCGTCCAGGGACTAGCGGGAACAGAGACCCAGTACTTC.

The rearrangement links TRBV28 to TRBJ2-7, with D perhaps matching TRBD2 (6 bases). Looked up from germline, CDR1 is MDHEN and CDR2 is SYDVKM. V lost 5 bases and J 7 bases, leaving 12 bases between the germline ends. The CDR3 has 12 residues. DNA of the CDR3: TGTGCCAGCAGTCGGGGACTGGGGGAGCAGTACTTC. This encodes CASSRGLGEQYF.

The rearrangement links TRBV7-9 to TRBJ2-3, with a possible D match to TRBD2 (5 bases). The CDR3 loop spans 15 amino acids. Per the germline V gene, CDR1 is SEHNR and CDR2 is FQNEAQ (reference sequence). Trimming cost V 1 base and J 8 bases, with 16 bases left between them. CDR3: CASSLGVGESATQYF. DNA for the CDR3: TGTGCCAGCAGCTTAGGGGTGGGAGAATCGGCTACGCAGTATTTT.

The chain carries TRBV12-5 and TRBJ1-1, with D perhaps matching TRBD1 (5 bases). Per germline, CDR1 LGHNT and CDR2 FRNRAP. V lost 3 bases, J lost 5 bases, and 10 bases lay in between. CDR3 length: 13 amino acids. The DNA for the CDR3 is TGTGCTAGTGGTTTAACAGGAGTTACTGAAGCTTTCTTT. Encoded protein: CASGLTGVTEAFF.

The chain has TRBV6-6 and TRBJ1-6, with 7 bases lining up with TRBD1. The germline V gene has CDR1 MNHNY and CDR2 SVGAGI (reference sequence). The CDR3 totals 15 residues. V dropped 5 bases and J dropped 6; count of bases not matched to a gene: 7. In nucleotides, the CDR3 is TGTGCCAGCAGTGCCGCCTGGGACAGTAATTCACCCCTCCACTTT. Translating gives CASSAAWDSNSPLHF.

The table lists this clone with a few counts. The genes are TRBV19 and TRBJ2-5; 8 bases agree with TRBD2. The CDR3 is 18 amino acids. Trimming at V came to 7 bases and at J to 4 bases, leaving 20 bases not matched to a gene. CDR1 LNHDA and CDR2 SQIVND come from the germline V gene (reference sequence). The CDR3 is CASIRHDSGTTSGETQYF. The CDR3 DNA reads as TGTGCCAGTATCCGACATGATAGCGGGACGACCTCCGGAGAGACCCAGTACTTC. The full variable domain, completed using reference TRBV19 and TRBJ2-5, is DGGITQSPKYLFRKEGQNVTLSCEQNLNHDAMYWYRQDPGQGLRLIYYSQIVNDFQKGDIAEGYSVSREKKESFPLTVTSAQKNPTAFYLCASIRHDSGTTSGETQYFGPGTRLLVL.

V is TRBV10-2 and J is TRBJ2-2; D remains ambiguous. V was shortened by 8 bases and J by 6 bases, with 7 bases between the two germline ends. The CDR3 loop spans 11 amino acids. CDR1 and CDR2 (germline): WSHSY, SAAADI. In DNA, the CDR3 is TGCGCCAGCGTTTCGGCCGGGGAGCTGTTTTTT. It yields the protein CASVSAGELFF.

The chain carries TRBV19 and TRBJ2-1; no reliable D call. The CDR3 length is 17 residues. The germline gives CDR1 LNHDA, CDR2 SQIVND (reference sequence). The V gene lost 3 bases and the J gene lost 0 bases, with 15 bases spanning the gap. CDR3 sequence (DNA): TGTGCCAGTAGTATGGTAGGTGGCTCCAGCTCCTACAATGAGCAGTTCTTC. Its protein product is CASSMVGGSSSYNEQFF.

The DNA of the CDR3 is TGCGCCAGCAGTGCCCCGGGAGGAGCTGGAAACACCATATATTTT. This codes for CASSAPGGAGNTIYF. The J gene is TRBJ1-3, the V gene TRBV10-2; no clear D gene. The germline gives CDR1 WSHSY, CDR2 SAAADI. The CDR3 extends over 15 amino acids. V lost 4 bases, J lost 2 bases, and 12 bases lay in between.

The genes are TRBV7-2 and TRBJ1-1, with 7 bases fitting TRBD1. V lost 6 bases, J lost 3 bases, and 7 bases stayed unmatched. CDR1 and CDR2 from the germline V gene are SGHTA and FQGNSA. CDR3 size: 14 residues. In DNA, the CDR3 is TGTGCCAGCAGATACGGGACAGCGGACACTGAAGCTTTCTTT. Translating it yields CASRYGTADTEAFF.